These 27 T cell receptor beta chains share one sample of origin, sequenced in a study of blood T cells in healthy people across ages (dated by TCRdb to the mid-2010s). Libraries were made using 5' RACE. Sequencing was carried out with an Illumina HiSeq 2500. A second roughly 6 to 12 cycle PCR used a sample-barcoded 5' primer and a J-beta primer mix. Starting from the raw public reads, TCRdb applied fastp trimming at Q25, assembled clones with MiXCR and retained in-frame beta chains. When rows share a CDR3 protein, they turn into one entry using the most common DNA and genes. Across this sample there are roughly 680,000 distinct CDR3 sequences, with around a fifth seen only once. Jointly, the top ten make up roughly 3.9% of the sample. The sequencing sample was made of blood. These receptors were obtained from a man in his 70s in good health.

The chain links TRBV3-1 to TRBJ2-5; D remains ambiguous. The J call may be mistaken, given a closer DNA end match to TRBJ2-7. Looked up from germline, CDR1 is LGHDT and CDR2 is YNNKEL (reference sequence). The CDR3 extends over 15 amino acids. The CDR3 nucleotides are TGTGCCAGCAGCCAAGATCTGAGACTTCACTACGAGCAGTACTTC. It yields the protein CASSQDLRLHYEQYF.

This clonotype was observed a few times. The V and J genes are TRBV7-2 and TRBJ2-7; TRBD2 agrees at 13 bases. V lost 5 bases, J lost 1 base, and 5 bases stayed unmatched. The CDR3 consists of 16 residues. CDR1 and CDR2 from the germline V gene are SGHTA and FQGNSA. Here the CDR3 DNA reads TGTGCCAGCAGCATAGGACTAGCGGGAGTGTCCTACGAGCAGTACTTC. Translation: CASSIGLAGVSYEQYF.

V is TRBV6-1 and J is TRBJ1-4; TRBD1 might be the D (6 bases). The CDR3 consists of 13 residues. CDR1 is MNHNS and CDR2 is SASEGT in the germline V gene. V was cut by 7 bases and J by 4 bases, with 10 bases left in between. The chain's CDR3 is CASMRQVNEKLFF. The CDR3 coding sequence is TGTGCCAGCATGCGACAGGTTAATGAAAAACTGTTTTTT.

This clonotype came up a few times. The CDR3 loop reads CSVGKGGNTEAFF. CDR3 coding DNA: TGCAGCGTTGGAAAGGGGGGGAACACTGAAGCTTTCTTT. V usage is TRBV29-1 and J usage is TRBJ1-1; weak D call: TRBD1 (6 bases). V was pared by 4 bases and J by 1 base, with 10 bases between. The CDR3 is 13 amino acids. Germline CDR1 is SQVTM and CDR2 is ANQGSEA. Filled out from reference TRBV29-1 and TRBJ1-1, the complete variable domain reads SAVISQKPSRDICQRGTSLTIQCQVDSQVTMMFWYRQQPGQSLTLIATANQGSEATYESGFVIDKFPISRPNLTFSTLTVSNMSPEDSSIYLCSVGKGGNTEAFFGQGTRLTVV.

This clonotype was detected a few times. This chain joins TRBV29-1 and TRBJ2-1; the match to TRBD2 covers 8 bases. This CDR3 has 11 residues. From germline, CDR1 is SQVTM and CDR2 ANQGSEA. Trimming took 7 bases from V and 9 from J; bases not matched to a gene: 5. The CDR3 is CSGSGSSEQFF. The DNA for the CDR3 is TGCAGCGGGAGCGGGAGTAGTGAGCAGTTCTTC.

This clonotype turned up a few times. V and J are TRBV20-1 and TRBJ1-2; D remains unclear. V lost 5 bases and J 5 bases, leaving 15 bases between the germline ends. The CDR3 covers 13 residues. Germline V gene lookup returns CDR1 DFQATT and CDR2 SNEGSKA (reference sequence). The CDR3, as DNA: TGCAGTGCTCAAACCCCGAGCGGGTATGGCTACACCTTC. Amino acids: CSAQTPSGYGYTF.

This clonotype was picked up a small number of times. The CDR3 bases are TGTGCCAGCAGCTTCATCGGGGTGGCTGGGGAGCTGTTTTTT. Translation gives CASSFIGVAGELFF. The chain joins TRBV5-5 to TRBJ2-2; possibly TRBD2 for D (5 bases). V lost 2 bases and J lost 8, with 13 bases in between. This CDR3 is 14 amino acids long. Looked up from germline, CDR1 is SGHKS and CDR2 is YYEKEE (reference sequence).

This clonotype has a handful of counts. The chain carries TRBV3-1 and TRBJ2-5; perhaps TRBD1 as D (6 bases). Germline V lookup: CDR1 LGHDT, CDR2 YNNKEL (reference sequence). This CDR3 contains 14 residues. The V gene lost 3 bases and the J gene lost 2 bases, with 10 bases spanning the gap. CDR3 residues: CASSHRQVQETQYF. The CDR3, as DNA: TGTGCCAGCAGCCACCGACAGGTACAAGAGACCCAGTACTTC.

V usage is TRBV12-3 or TRBV12-4 and J usage is TRBJ2-7; maybe TRBD1 (5 bases). CDR3 size: 13 residues. V dropped 6 bases and J dropped 5 bases, with 14 bases sitting between them. CDR3: CASRYAPGNEQYF. In DNA, the CDR3 is TGTGCCAGCAGATACGCACCAGGGAACGAGCAGTACTTC.

The J gene is TRBJ2-5, the V gene TRBV28; TRBD1 aligns across 9 bases. The DNA end is more similar to TRBJ2-7, so the J call may be wrong. The germline CDR1 and CDR2 sequences are MDHEN and SYDVKM. The CDR3 is 18 residues long. The CDR3 region has the DNA TGTGCCAGCAGCCGAAGGGGAAGGGGGACAGGGACGAGCTACGAGCAGTACTTC. Encoded protein: CASSRRGRGTGTSYEQYF.

The CDR3 nucleotides are TGTGCCACCAGTGATGGCCCAAATGGCTACACCTTC. Translated, it gives CATSDGPNGYTF. The chain has TRBV24-1 and TRBJ1-2; no firm D call. The ends were cut back, 3 bases at V and 6 bases at J, with 7 bases in the middle. This CDR3 comprises 12 residues. Germline-derived CDR1 and CDR2 are KGHDR and SFDVKD.

This clonotype occurred a few times. J is TRBJ2-5 and V is TRBV9; 12 nucleotides line up with TRBD2. The J call is uncertain, as TRBJ2-1 better fits the DNA end. The germline V gene encodes CDR1 SGDLS and CDR2 YYNGEE. CDR3 length: 16 residues. CDR3 amino acids: CASSVVPGLAGEEQFF. The CDR3 nucleotides are TGTGCCAGCAGCGTAGTTCCGGGACTAGCGGGTGAGGAGCAGTTCTTC.

This clonotype has a handful of counts. The chain recombines TRBV7-8 with TRBJ1-4, with a possible D match to TRBD1 (6 bases). CDR3 length equals 16 residues. Germline V lookup: CDR1 SGHVS, CDR2 FQNEAQ. The V end lost 5 bases, the J end lost 0 bases, and 13 bases lay between the germline ends. CDR3 bases: TGTGCCAGCAGCCCATCCTGGACAGCAACTAATGAAAAACTGTTTTTT. It is translated as CASSPSWTATNEKLFF.

The chain couples TRBV12-5 to TRBJ1-1; D may be TRBD1 (6 bases). The CDR3 loop spans 14 amino acids. The germline V gene encodes CDR1 LGHNT and CDR2 FRNRAP. V dropped 4 bases and J dropped 1 base, with 10 bases sitting between them. DNA of the CDR3: TGTGCTAGTGGTTCCGAGACAGGGAACACTGAAGCTTTCTTT. Translating gives CASGSETGNTEAFF.

In this sample, this clonotype turned up a few times. The chain has TRBV29-1 and TRBJ2-2; D might be TRBD2 (6 bases). V dropped 6 bases and J dropped 2 bases, with 13 bases sitting between them. The CDR3 runs to 14 residues. Germline lookup yields CDR1 SQVTM and CDR2 ANQGSEA. The CDR3 nucleotides are TGCAGCGTGACCGGCGGGAAAAACACCGGGGAGCTGTTTTTT. As protein: CSVTGGKNTGELFF.

The V gene is TRBV7-2, the J gene TRBJ2-3; 12 positions match TRBD2. Trimming took 3 bases from V and 5 from J; bases not matched to a gene: 3. The CDR3 is made up of 15 amino acids. CDR1 is SGHTA, CDR2 FQGNSA, per germline. CDR3 sequence reads: CASSLTSGSRDTQYF. CDR3 DNA sequence: TGTGCCAGCAGCTTGACTAGCGGGAGTAGAGATACGCAGTATTTT.

This clonotype was recorded a few times. V and J are TRBV29-1 and TRBJ2-3; D is undetermined. The V gene's germline CDR1 is SQVTM and CDR2 ANQGSEA. This CDR3 spans 12 amino acids. V dropped 6 bases and J dropped 1 base, with 8 bases sitting between them. CDR3 sequence (DNA): TGCAGCGTATACGTCGGCACAGATACGCAGTATTTT. It codes for CSVYVGTDTQYF.

The gene calls are TRBV6-4 and TRBJ2-1; 10 nucleotides match TRBD2. V lost 2 bases, J lost 5 bases, and 9 bases stayed unmatched. The germline V gene encodes CDR1 MRHNA and CDR2 SNTAGT. This CDR3 has 17 amino acids. The CDR3 sequence: CASSDRTSGANNNEQFF. As DNA, the CDR3 is TGTGCCAGCAGTGACAGGACTAGCGGCGCAAATAACAATGAGCAGTTCTTC.

The chain carries TRBV6-5 and TRBJ1-1; a weak D match, TRBD1 (6 bases). The CDR3 contains 14 residues. CDR1 MNHEY and CDR2 SVGAGI come from the germline V gene. Trimming took 6 bases from V and 4 from J, leaving 15 bases between them. In nucleotides, the CDR3 is TGTGCCAGCAGGAAACAGGGAGGGGGCACTGAAGCTTTCTTT. Translation gives CASRKQGGGTEAFF.

The CDR3 region has the DNA TGTGCCAGCAGTTATAGGGGCAATTACGATGGCTACACCTTC. Its protein product is CASSYRGNYDGYTF. The rearrangement links TRBV6-5 to TRBJ1-2; D perhaps matches TRBD1 (5 bases). In germline, CDR1 is MNHEY, CDR2 SVGAGI. The CDR3 contains 14 residues. V was clipped by 3 bases and J by 6 bases, with 14 bases between them.

This chain connects TRBV6-5 to TRBJ2-5; the D gene could be TRBD1 or TRBD2 (5 bases each). TRBJ2-1 explains the end of the DNA better; the J call may be wrong. Germline-derived CDR1 and CDR2 are MNHEY and SVGAGI. The CDR3 runs 11 residues. The CDR3 bases are TGTGCCAGCATTCGGGGCTCTCAGCAGTTCTTC. This codes for CASIRGSQQFF.

Many counts were recorded for this clonotype. The chain is built from TRBV2 and TRBJ2-1; D is unresolved. This CDR3 comprises 15 residues. Germline V gene data show CDR1 as SNHLY and CDR2 as FYNNEI. The V end was cut by 8 bases, the J end by 0 bases, with 14 bases between. The CDR3 nucleotides read TGTGCCAGCGTAGGGCCCTTGAGCTCCTACAATGAGCAGTTCTTC. Translated, it gives CASVGPLSSYNEQFF.

Comments on this clonotype: This may stem from a read error, because a much larger clone lies one nucleotide away. The rearrangement joins TRBV12-3 or TRBV12-4 to TRBJ2-5; tentative D call: TRBD2 (5 bases). The J call may be incorrect, as the DNA end agrees better with TRBJ2-1. There are 16 residues in the CDR3. CDR3 sequence: CASSFRRESTYNEQFF. As DNA, the CDR3 is TGTGCCAGCAGTTTTCGTCGGGAATCCACTTACAATGAGCAGTTCTTC.

The chain combines TRBV7-2 with TRBJ2-7; TRBD2 is a possible D gene (6 bases). Trimming cost V 5 bases and J 4 bases, with 18 bases left between them. The CDR3 has 15 amino acids. Germline values: CDR1 SGHTA, CDR2 FQGNSA. CDR3 coding DNA: TGTGCCAGCAGCCGCAATAGCTTGGAGGGGTACGAGCAGTACTTC. It codes for CASSRNSLEGYEQYF.

This clonotype was counted a few times. The V gene is TRBV5-1, the J gene TRBJ2-7; 8 nucleotides align to TRBD1. Germline assignment: CDR1 SGHRS and CDR2 YFSETQ. Trimming removed 0 bases from V and 7 bases from J; junction bases left unmatched: 9. The length of the CDR3 is 15 residues. As DNA, the CDR3 is TGCGCCAGCAGCTTGGCAGGGGGCAATCCTAGAGAGCAGTACTTC. This translates into CASSLAGGNPREQYF.

The chain couples TRBV5-6 to TRBJ1-2, with TRBD1 matching 8 bases. This CDR3 has 14 amino acids. Trimming took 3 bases from V and 4 from J; bases not matched to a gene: 5. CDR1 SGHDT and CDR2 YYEEEE come from the germline V gene. The CDR3 coding sequence is TGTGCCAGCAGCTCCTCAGGGGGCGGCTATGGCTACACCTTC. This gives the protein CASSSSGGGYGYTF.

The chain joins TRBV29-1 to TRBJ1-3; the D is unclear. The germline CDR1 and CDR2 sequences are SQVTM and ANQGSEA. This CDR3 has 13 amino acids. V gave up 2 bases and J gave up 3 bases, with 8 bases separating them. CDR3 sequence reads: CSVELPIGNTIYF. In nucleotides, the CDR3 is TGCAGCGTTGAACTTCCTATTGGAAACACCATATATTTT. Drawing the rest from reference TRBV29-1 and TRBJ1-3, the complete variable domain is SAVISQKPSRDICQRGTSLTIQCQVDSQVTMMFWYRQQPGQSLTLIATANQGSEATYESGFVIDKFPISRPNLTFSTLTVSNMSPEDSSIYLCSVELPIGNTIYFGEGSWLTVV.